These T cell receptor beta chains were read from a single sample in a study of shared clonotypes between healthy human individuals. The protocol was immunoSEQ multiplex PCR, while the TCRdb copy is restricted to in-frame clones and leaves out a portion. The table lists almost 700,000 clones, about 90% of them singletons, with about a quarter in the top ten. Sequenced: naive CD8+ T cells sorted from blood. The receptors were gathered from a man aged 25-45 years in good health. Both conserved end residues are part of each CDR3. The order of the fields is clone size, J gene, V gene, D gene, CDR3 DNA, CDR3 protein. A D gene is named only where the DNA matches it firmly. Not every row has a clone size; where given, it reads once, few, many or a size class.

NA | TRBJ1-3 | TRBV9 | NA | TGTGCCAGCAGCGGCCGAAACACCATATATTTT | CASSGRNTIYF
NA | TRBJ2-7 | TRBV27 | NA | TGTGCCAGCAGTCCGGACCCTCCTGGGCTCTCCTACGAGCAGTACTTC | CASSPDPPGLSYEQYF
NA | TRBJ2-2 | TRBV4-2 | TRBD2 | TGTGCCAGCAGCCTTACTAGCGGGGTGAACACCGGGGAGCTGTTTTTT | CASSLTSGVNTGELFF
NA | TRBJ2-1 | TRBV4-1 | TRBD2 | TGCGCCAGCAGCCACTTAGCGGGAGAACTGGATGAGCAGTTCTTC | CASSHLAGELDEQFF
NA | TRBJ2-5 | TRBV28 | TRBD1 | TGTGCCAGCAGGAACAGGGGGCCAAAAGAGACCCAGTACTTC | CASRNRGPKETQYF
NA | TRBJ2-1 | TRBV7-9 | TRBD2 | TGTGCCAGCAGCTTAGTGGCGGGAGTATACAATGAGCAGTTCTTC | CASSLVAGVYNEQFF
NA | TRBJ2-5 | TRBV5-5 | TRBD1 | TGTGCCAGCAGCCGCCGACAGGGGGAACCCCAAGAGACCCAGTACTTC | CASSRRQGEPQETQYF
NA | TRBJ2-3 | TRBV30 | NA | TGTGCCTGGAGTGCCGGACAGAGCACAGATACGCAGTATTTT | CAWSAGQSTDTQYF
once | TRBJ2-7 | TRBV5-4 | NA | TGTGCCAGCAGCTCACGGGGGCTGGGTAGCTACGAGCAGTACTTC | CASSSRGLGSYEQYF
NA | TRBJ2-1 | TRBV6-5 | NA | TGTGCCAGCAGTTACTCGGACTCCAAACCCTACAATGAGCAGTTCTTC | CASSYSDSKPYNEQFF
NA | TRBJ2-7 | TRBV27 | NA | TGTGCCAGCAGTTTATCTTCCGGCTACGAGCAGTACTTC | CASSLSSGYEQYF
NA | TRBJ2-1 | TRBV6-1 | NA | TGTGCCAGCATCGGGGGCGCGGACTACAATGAGCAGTTCTTC | CASIGGADYNEQFF
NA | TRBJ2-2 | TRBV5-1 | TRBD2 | TGCGCCAGCAGCTTGATAGCTAGCGGGGACACCGGGGAGCTGTTTTTT | CASSLIASGDTGELFF